This record covers a single T cell receptor beta chain. The CDR3 runs 14 residues. With 0 bases clipped from V and 4 bases from J, the junction kept 1 base outside the gene matches. Germline values: CDR1 GTSNPN, CDR2 SVGIG (reference sequence). The sample comes from a study of blood T cell repertoires in COVID-19. Study-wide background: Donors in the United States, Italy and Spain gave samples during acute or convalescent COVID-19. The analysed material was cDNA or gDNA that came from T cells, B-cell-depleted T cells, or PBMCs.

Under the authors' procedure: From reference gene primer amplification, estimates of nucleated cell counts were derived. Assay used: immunoSEQ multiplex PCR; TCRdb lists only in-frame clones, some missing. V and J calls and clone size follow that table, whereas D and trimming were derived from the DNA. This sample has about 200,000 clones, with 70% to 85% found just once. The TCR was taken from a human donor with acute or convalescent COVID-19. The donor label of this sample is uncertain. The V call is TRBV30, the J call TRBJ2-5; 11 nucleotides agree with TRBD2. Source material: peripheral blood. In DNA form, the CDR3 reads TGTGCCTGGAGTGTGGGACTAGCGGCAGAGACCCAGTACTTC. Translated, it gives CAWSVGLAAETQYF.